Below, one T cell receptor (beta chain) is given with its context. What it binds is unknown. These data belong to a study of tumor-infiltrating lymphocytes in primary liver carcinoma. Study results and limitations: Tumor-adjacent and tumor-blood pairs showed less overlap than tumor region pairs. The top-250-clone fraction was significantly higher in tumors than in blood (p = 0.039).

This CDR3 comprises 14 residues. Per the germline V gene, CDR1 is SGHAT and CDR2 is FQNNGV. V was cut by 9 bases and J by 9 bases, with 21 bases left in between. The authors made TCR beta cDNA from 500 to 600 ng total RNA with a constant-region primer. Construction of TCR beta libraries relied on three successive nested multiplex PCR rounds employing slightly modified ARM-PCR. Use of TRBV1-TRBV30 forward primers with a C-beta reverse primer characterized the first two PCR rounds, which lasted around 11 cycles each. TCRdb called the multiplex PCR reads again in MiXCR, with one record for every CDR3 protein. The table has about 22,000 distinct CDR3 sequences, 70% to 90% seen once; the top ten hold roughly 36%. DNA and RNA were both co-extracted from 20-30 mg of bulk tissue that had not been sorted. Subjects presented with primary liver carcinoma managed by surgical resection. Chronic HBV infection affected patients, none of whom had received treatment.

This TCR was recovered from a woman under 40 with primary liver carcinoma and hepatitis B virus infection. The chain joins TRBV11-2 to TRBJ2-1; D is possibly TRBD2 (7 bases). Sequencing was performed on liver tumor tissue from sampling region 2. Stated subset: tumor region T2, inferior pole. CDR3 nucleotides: TGTGCCAGAAGCCGCGGGGGCACCAATCCTGAGCAGTTCTTC. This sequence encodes CARSRGGTNPEQFF.